This is a list of T cell receptor beta chains from one sample in a study of blood T cell repertoires in COVID-19. Assay: immunoSEQ multiplex PCR; the TCRdb copy retains only in-frame clones and omits some. The sample includes some 280,000 clones, around 86% of them seen just once. Sequenced input: peripheral blood. These receptors all come from a woman in her 40s who had recovered from COVID-19. CDR3s include the opening cysteine and the closing phenylalanine or tryptophan. The order of the fields is D gene, J gene, V gene, clone size, CDR3 DNA, CDR3 protein. D genes are given only for firm matches. Only some rows state a clone size, as once, few, many or a class for expanded clones.

TRBD2,TRBJ2-7,TRBV5-1,many,TGCGCCAGCAGCCCTAGCGGGAGTACCTACGAGCAGTACTTC,CASSPSGSTYEQYF
NA,TRBJ2-3,TRBV27,NA,TGTGCCAGCAGTTTCTTAGCGGACAGCACAGATACGCAGTATTTT,CASSFLADSTDTQYF
NA,TRBJ1-3,TRBV9,NA,TGTGCCAGCAGCGTAGGGGGGCCCCAGGGTGGAAACACCATATATTTT,CASSVGGPQGGNTIYF
NA,TRBJ2-5,TRBV5-5,NA,TGTGCCAGCAGCTTGAGGGGTAGCAGAGAAGAGACCCAGTACTTC,CASSLRGSREETQYF
TRBD1,TRBJ2-1,TRBV11-1,NA,TGTGCCAGCAGCTTAGGTGACAGGGCGAGTGAGCAGTTCTTC,CASSLGDRASEQFF
NA,TRBJ1-2,TRBV7-2,NA,TGTGCCAGCAGCTCCCAAGCGGGGGGCGAGGGTGGCTACACCTTC,CASSSQAGGEGGYTF
TRBD1,TRBJ2-2,TRBV4-1,NA,TGCGCCAGCAGCCAATCCGGGACAGCTCCCGGGGAGCTGTTTTTT,CASSQSGTAPGELFF
NA,TRBJ1-2,TRBV7-7,NA,TGTGCTAGCAGCTTGGTTCGGGGTCCCGACCCCTCGGAACCTTTTAACTATGGCTACACCTTC,CASSLVRGPDPSEPFNYGYTF
NA,TRBJ1-4,TRBV15,NA,TGTGCCACCAGCACCGGTAGGCAGGTTAATGAAAAACTGTTTTTT,CATSTGRQVNEKLFF
NA,TRBJ2-3,TRBV24-1,NA,TGTGCCACCAGTGGGAGACAGATCACAGATACGCAGTATTTT,CATSGRQITDTQYF
NA,TRBJ2-7,TRBV7-9,NA,TGTGCCAGCAGCTCCCCAGTCGCAACAGGAGCCTACGAGCAGTACTTC,CASSSPVATGAYEQYF
TRBD1,TRBJ1-3,TRBV6-5,NA,TGTGCCAGCACTAGGGACAGAGGAAACACCATATATTTT,CASTRDRGNTIYF
NA,TRBJ1-3,TRBV9,NA,TGTGCCAGCAGCGTAGGATCGGGGGTCGGGGGAAACACCATATATTTT,CASSVGSGVGGNTIYF
TRBD1,TRBJ1-2,TRBV2,NA,TGTGCCAGCAGGCCAGACAGGGGTGGTAACTATGGCTACACCTTC,CASRPDRGGNYGYTF
NA,TRBJ1-1,TRBV3-1/TRBV3-2,NA,TGTGCCAGCAGCCAAACAGGGTCGGGCACTGAAGCTTTCTTT,CASSQTGSGTEAFF
TRBD1,TRBJ1-5,TRBV6-2/TRBV6-3,NA,TGTGCCAGCAGTCGACAGGGGGACGGGCAGCCCCAGCATTTT,CASSRQGDGQPQHF
NA,TRBJ2-5,TRBV7-9,once,TGTGCCAGCAGCTTAGATCAGTGGGAGACCCAGTACTTC,CASSLDQWETQYF
TRBD1,TRBJ1-1,TRBV5-3,NA,TGTGCCAGAAGCGTGTCGGGACAGGCCCTGGCCCCAAACACTGAAGCTTTCTTT,CARSVSGQALAPNTEAFF
NA,TRBJ2-2,TRBV24-1,NA,TGTGCCACCAGTGGCCCAGGGACGAACACCGGGGAGCTGTTTTTT,CATSGPGTNTGELFF
TRBD1,TRBJ2-7,TRBV7-3,NA,TGTGCCAGCAGCGAAACAGGGGGTGAGCAGTACTTC,CASSETGGEQYF
NA,TRBJ1-1,TRBV20-1,NA,TGCAGTGCTAGTTCTCCGAACACTGAAGCTTTCTTT,CSASSPNTEAFF
TRBD2,TRBJ2-7,TRBV3-1/TRBV3-2,NA,TGTGCCAGCAGCCAAGGAGCGGGAACCTCCTACGAGCAGTACTTC,CASSQGAGTSYEQYF
NA,TRBJ1-5,TRBV10-3,NA,TGTGCCATCAGTGGGGGATCGGTGGGGGGTGCGCCCCAGCATTTT,CAISGGSVGGAPQHF
NA,TRBJ2-2,TRBV6-5,NA,TGTGCCGGGACTCGTCGTGCCACCGGGGAGCTGTTTTTT,CAGTRRATGELFF